This entry lists 10 T cell receptor beta chains sequenced from one sample in a study of blood T cell repertoires in COVID-19 (dated by TCRdb to the early 2020s). The library came from the immunoSEQ multiplex PCR assay. Entries here come from immuneACCESS through TCRdb and include only in-frame sequences with V and J called. Some clones fail to appear in such tables; in the studies checked, an unresolved V gene covers under half of the shortfall, and the cause of the remainder is unknown. The sample data list 250,000 or so clones, and 86% of these were observed just once. The ten top clones hold about 2.1% of the sample. The sequenced sample consisted of PBMCs or T cells enriched from blood (not recorded which). The receptors come from a woman aged 45-65 years who had recovered from COVID-19.

This clone showed up just a few times. The gene calls are TRBV7-6 and TRBJ1-1, with 7 nucleotides matching TRBD1. With 2 bases clipped from V and 3 bases from J, the junction kept 6 bases outside the gene matches. The CDR3 totals 15 residues. Germline assignment: CDR1 SGHVS and CDR2 FNYEAQ. The CDR3 bases are TGTGCCAGCAGCTTAAGGGACAGCGCTTACACTGAAGCTTTCTTT. Translating it yields CASSLRDSAYTEAFF.

The chain combines TRBV7-8 with TRBJ1-5; maybe TRBD1 (6 bases). V was trimmed by 3 bases and J by 9 bases, leaving 12 bases between them. The CDR3 extends over 13 amino acids. The germline V gene has CDR1 SGHVS and CDR2 FQNEAQ. The CDR3 nucleotides are TGTGCCAGCAGCTTGGCGGACAGCCGGCCCCAGCATTTT. This sequence encodes CASSLADSRPQHF. Using reference TRBV7-8 and TRBJ1-5 for the parts outside the CDR3, the full variable domain is GAGVSQSPRYKVAKRGQDVALRCDPISGHVSLFWYQQALGQGPEFLTYFQNEAQLDKSGLPSDRFFAERPEGSVSTLKIQRTQQEDSAVYLCASSLADSRPQHFGDGTRLSIL.

The genes are TRBV30 and TRBJ1-1; 7 bases fit TRBD1. Germline CDR1 is GTSNPN and CDR2 is SVGIG (reference sequence). This CDR3 region has 13 residues. Trimming took 8 bases from V and 8 from J; bases not matched to a gene: 14. The DNA of the CDR3 is TGTGCCATGGGGGACAGCCCCGAGTGGGAAGCTTTCTTT. It is translated as CAMGDSPEWEAFF.

This clone was seen more than once but under ten times. J is TRBJ2-7 and V is TRBV2, with 11 positions matching TRBD2. V lost 3 bases and J lost 5; bases outside the gene matches: 9. Per germline, CDR1 SNHLY and CDR2 FYNNEI. The CDR3 length is 16 residues. The CDR3 loop is CASSERLIAGGNEQYF. The CDR3 DNA reads as TGTGCCAGCAGTGAGAGGTTGATAGCGGGAGGGAACGAGCAGTACTTC.

This clone was seen a handful of times. The chain has TRBV28 and TRBJ1-2; 9 positions agree with TRBD1. CDR3 length equals 13 residues. CDR1 is MDHEN, CDR2 SYDVKM, per germline. The J segment lost 8 bases and the V segment lost 10 bases, leaving 11 bases of the junction unmatched. DNA for the CDR3: TGTGCCATCCTCCCGGGACAGGGTAGGGGCTACACCTTC. This encodes CAILPGQGRGYTF.

The rearrangement uses TRBV4-3 and TRBJ1-6; possibly TRBD1 for D (5 bases). V was trimmed by 0 bases and J by 1 base, leaving 10 bases between them. There are 17 residues in the CDR3. CDR1 and CDR2 (germline): LGHNA, YSLEER. The CDR3 DNA reads as TGCGCCAGCAGCCAAGATTGGGGCAGGTCCTATAATTCACCCCTCCACTTT. Its protein is CASSQDWGRSYNSPLHF.

The rearrangement uses TRBV7-9 and TRBJ1-2, with D unclear. The germline V and J ends were trimmed by 4 bases and 2 bases, with 11 bases remaining between them. The germline V gene has CDR1 SEHNR and CDR2 FQNEAQ (reference sequence). The CDR3 consists of 14 residues. The DNA of the CDR3 is TGTGCCAGCAGCTCTGACGGAGCCAACTATGGCTACACCTTC. It yields the protein CASSSDGANYGYTF.

This clone appeared once. V usage is TRBV4-2 and J usage is TRBJ1-5; tentative D call: TRBD1 (5 bases). Germline CDR1 reads LGHNA; CDR2 reads YNFKEQ. Trimming pared 4 bases from V and 4 bases from J, leaving 8 bases between. The CDR3 extends over 13 amino acids. CDR3 sequence: CASSPTANQPQHF. The CDR3 DNA reads as TGTGCCAGCAGCCCGACAGCAAATCAGCCCCAGCATTTT.

This rearrangement joins TRBV4-3 to TRBJ2-3, with 10 positions matching TRBD2. The trim removed 1 base at V and 2 bases at J, leaving 3 bases unmatched. Per germline, CDR1 LGHNA and CDR2 YSLEER. CDR3 length: 16 residues. In nucleotides, the CDR3 is TGCGCCAGCAGCCAAGGAGCGGGGGGGCACACAGATACGCAGTATTTT. Encoded protein: CASSQGAGGHTDTQYF.

The V call is TRBV19, the J call TRBJ1-2; D perhaps matches TRBD1 (6 bases). The ends were cut back, 7 bases at V and 1 base at J, with 16 bases in the middle. Germline V gene lookup returns CDR1 LNHDA and CDR2 SQIVND (reference sequence). This CDR3 has 15 residues. CDR3 nucleotides: TGTGCCAGTAAAAATTCAGGGGCCTTTAACTATGGCTACACCTTC. This sequence encodes CASKNSGAFNYGYTF. The full variable domain, with the rest looked up from reference TRBV19 and TRBJ1-2, is DGGITQSPKYLFRKEGQNVTLSCEQNLNHDAMYWYRQDPGQGLRLIYYSQIVNDFQKGDIAEGYSVSREKKESFPLTVTSAQKNPTAFYLCASKNSGAFNYGYTFGSGTRLTVV.